This TCR beta chain was recorded in a study of blood T cells in healthy people across ages. Study-wide results and limits: The study lacked donor CMV status, which possibly confounded expanded clonotype changes.

To note about this clonotype: Its antigen remains unidentified.

This CDR3 comprises 12 residues. From germline, CDR1 is MNHNS and CDR2 SASEGT. V was shortened by 6 bases and J by 10 bases, with 10 bases between the two germline ends. Combining a sample-barcoded 5' primer with a J-beta primer mix, a second PCR ran for roughly 6 to 12 cycles. Each cDNA was tagged by a template-switch adaptor containing 12 random nucleotides. TCRdb re-analysed the 5' RACE reads in MiXCR, keeping a single row per CDR3 protein. The data hold roughly 700,000 distinct CDR3 sequences, with around half observed a single time. Specimen: blood. This TCR was sampled from a woman aged 60-75 years in good health. V usage is TRBV6-1 and J usage is TRBJ1-6, with a weak D call TRBD1 (5 bases). The CDR3 loop reads CASSAGKSPLHF. The CDR3, as DNA: TGTGCCAGCAGCGCAGGGAAATCACCCCTCCACTTT.